Shown below are 7 T cell receptor beta chains from a single sample sequenced in a study of shared clonotypes between healthy human individuals. Sequenced by immunoSEQ multiplex PCR; TCRdb stores in-frame clones only, minus some. The data show approximately 2.5 million clones, approximately 94% seen once. The sequencing sample was made of naive CD4+ T cells from PBMCs. The sample's subset: CD45RA+ positively selected. The receptors shown here come from a man younger than 35 in good health. Some clones in this sample may be carry-over from other donors' samples.

This clone was seen only once. The CDR3: CAVSRRGVMNTEAFF. CDR3 DNA: TGTGCCGTATCCCGGAGGGGGGTCATGAACACTGAAGCTTTCTTT. The genes are TRBV6-1 and TRBJ1-1; possibly TRBD1 for D (6 bases). This CDR3 is 15 amino acids long. V was trimmed by 11 bases and J by 0 bases, leaving 19 bases between them. CDR1 and CDR2 (germline): MNHNS, SASEGT.

The chain is built from TRBV5-4 and TRBJ2-2; TRBD2 matches 11 bases. Germline CDR1 is SGHNT and CDR2 is YYREEE (reference sequence). The V gene end was trimmed by 0 bases and the J gene end by 6 bases; junction bases not matched to a gene: 7. The CDR3 extends over 17 amino acids. Written as DNA, the CDR3 is TGTGCCAGCAGCTTGGAGAGTCTAGCGGGAGGTGCCGGGGAGCTGTTTTTT. It specifies CASSLESLAGGAGELFF.

This clone is a singleton in its sample. This chain connects TRBV7-2 to TRBJ2-1; D possibly corresponds to TRBD2 (6 bases). V gave up 1 base and J gave up 8 bases, with 12 bases separating them. Looked up from germline, CDR1 is SGHTA and CDR2 is FQGNSA. The CDR3 has 14 amino acids. The CDR3 is CASSLVALAHEQFF. Here the CDR3 DNA reads TGTGCCAGCAGCTTAGTAGCACTAGCCCATGAGCAGTTCTTC.

This chain connects TRBV6-1 to TRBJ2-1; D remains unclear. V lost 3 bases and J lost 1, with 7 bases in between. The CDR3 sequence is 14 residues long. Germline values: CDR1 MNHNS, CDR2 SASEGT. The CDR3 coding sequence is TGTGCCAGCAGTGAGTACAGATCCTACAATGAGCAGTTCTTC. Its translation is CASSEYRSYNEQFF.

The CDR3 DNA reads as TGTGCCAGCAGCCAAGAACGAGCGTGGGGGAATCAGCCCCAGCATTTT. Amino acid sequence: CASSQERAWGNQPQHF. The chain uses TRBV4-2 and TRBJ1-5; TRBD1 might be the D (5 bases). The V gene lost 0 bases and the J gene lost 4 bases, with 13 bases spanning the gap. Germline assignment: CDR1 LGHNA and CDR2 YNFKEQ. The CDR3 has 16 residues.

This clone was counted a single time. V and J are TRBV7-9 and TRBJ2-1; 7 positions match TRBD2. The CDR3 has 15 amino acids. Germline V gene lookup returns CDR1 SEHNR and CDR2 FQNEAQ (reference sequence). V was clipped by 2 bases and J by 7 bases; unmatched bases: 8. In DNA, the CDR3 is TGTGCCAGCAGCTTATTAACGGGAGGATCGAATGAGCAGTTCTTC. Translating gives CASSLLTGGSNEQFF. Supplemented by reference TRBV7-9 and TRBJ2-1, the full variable domain reads DTGVSQNPRHKITKRGQNVTFRCDPISEHNRLYWYRQTLGQGPEFLTYFQNEAQLEKSRLLSDRFSAERPKGSFSTLEIQRTEQGDSAMYLCASSLLTGGSNEQFFGPGTRLTVL.

This clone was seen just once. This chain joins TRBV28 and TRBJ2-1; 8 positions match TRBD1. From germline, CDR1 is MDHEN and CDR2 SYDVKM. The CDR3 covers 15 residues. J was trimmed by 6 bases and V by 2 bases; bases with no gene match: 6. CDR3 nucleotides: TGTGCCAGCAGTTTAAGGTCACAGGGGGGCAATGAGCAGTTCTTC. It yields the protein CASSLRSQGGNEQFF.